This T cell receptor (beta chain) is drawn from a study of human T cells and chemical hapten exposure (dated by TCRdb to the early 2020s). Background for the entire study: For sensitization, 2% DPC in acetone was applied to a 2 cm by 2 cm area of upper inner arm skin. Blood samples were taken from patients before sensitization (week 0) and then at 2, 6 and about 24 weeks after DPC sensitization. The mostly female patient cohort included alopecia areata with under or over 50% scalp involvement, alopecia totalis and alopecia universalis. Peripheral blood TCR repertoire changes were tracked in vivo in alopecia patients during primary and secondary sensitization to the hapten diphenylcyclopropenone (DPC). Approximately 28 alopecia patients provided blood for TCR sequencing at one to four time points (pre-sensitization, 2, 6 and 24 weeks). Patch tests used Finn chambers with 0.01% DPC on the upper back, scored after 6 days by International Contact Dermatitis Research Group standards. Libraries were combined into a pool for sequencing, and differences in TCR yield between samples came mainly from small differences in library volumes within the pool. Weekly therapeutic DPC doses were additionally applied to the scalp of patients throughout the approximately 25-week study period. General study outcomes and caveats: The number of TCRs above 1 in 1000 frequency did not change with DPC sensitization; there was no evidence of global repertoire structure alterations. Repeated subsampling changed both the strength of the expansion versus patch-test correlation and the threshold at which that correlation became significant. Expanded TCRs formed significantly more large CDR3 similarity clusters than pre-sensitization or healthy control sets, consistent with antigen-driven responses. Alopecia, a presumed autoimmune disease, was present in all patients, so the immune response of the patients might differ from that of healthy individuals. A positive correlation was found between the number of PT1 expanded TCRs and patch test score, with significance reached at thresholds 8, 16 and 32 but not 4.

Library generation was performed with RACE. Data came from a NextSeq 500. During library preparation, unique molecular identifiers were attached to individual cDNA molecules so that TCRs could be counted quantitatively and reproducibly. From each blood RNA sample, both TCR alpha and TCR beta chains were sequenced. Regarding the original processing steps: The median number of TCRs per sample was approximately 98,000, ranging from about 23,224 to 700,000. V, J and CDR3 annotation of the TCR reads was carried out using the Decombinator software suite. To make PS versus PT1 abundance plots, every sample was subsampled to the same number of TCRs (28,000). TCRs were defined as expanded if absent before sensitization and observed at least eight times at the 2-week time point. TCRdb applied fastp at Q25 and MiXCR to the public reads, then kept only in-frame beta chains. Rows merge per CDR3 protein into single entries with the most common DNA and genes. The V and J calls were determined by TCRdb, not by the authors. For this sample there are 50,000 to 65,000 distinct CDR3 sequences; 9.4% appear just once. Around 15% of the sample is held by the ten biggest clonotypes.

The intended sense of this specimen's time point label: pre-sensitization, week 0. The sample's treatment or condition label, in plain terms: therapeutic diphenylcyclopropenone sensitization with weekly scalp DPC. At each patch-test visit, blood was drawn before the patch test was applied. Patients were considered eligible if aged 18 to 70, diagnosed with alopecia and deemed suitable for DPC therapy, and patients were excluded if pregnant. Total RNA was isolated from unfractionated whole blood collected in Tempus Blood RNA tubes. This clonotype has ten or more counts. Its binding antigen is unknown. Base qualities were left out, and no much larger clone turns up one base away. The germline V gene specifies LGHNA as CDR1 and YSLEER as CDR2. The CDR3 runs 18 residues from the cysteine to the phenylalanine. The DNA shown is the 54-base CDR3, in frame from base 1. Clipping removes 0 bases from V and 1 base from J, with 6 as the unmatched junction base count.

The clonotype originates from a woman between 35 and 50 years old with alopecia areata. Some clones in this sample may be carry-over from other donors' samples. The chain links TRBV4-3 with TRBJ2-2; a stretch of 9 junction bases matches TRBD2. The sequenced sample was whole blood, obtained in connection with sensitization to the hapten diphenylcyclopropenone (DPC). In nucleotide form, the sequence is TGCGCCAGCAGCCAAGATGGTGGCGGGGGGGTGAACACCGGGGAGCTGTTTTTT. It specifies CASSQDGGGGVNTGELFF.